This is a list of T cell receptor beta chains from one sample in a study of blood T cell repertoires in COVID-19. Profiled with immunoSEQ multiplex PCR; TCRdb holds only in-frame clones, not every one. This sample has 80,000 or so clones, with roughly 90% found just once. The sample comprised peripheral blood. These receptors were obtained from a human donor in a cohort sampled during active COVID-19. Each CDR3 is given with its conserved first and last residue. D genes are given only for firm matches. Size values are once, few and many counts, or a class for expanded clones, and some rows have none.

V gene: TRBV5-1; clone size: -; D gene: -; J gene: TRBJ2-2; CDR3 protein: CASSLAIRGAGELFF; CDR3 DNA: TGCGCCAGCAGCTTGGCCATCAGGGGGGCCGGGGAGCTGTTTTTT
V gene: TRBV28; clone size: -; D gene: -; J gene: TRBJ2-3; CDR3 protein: CASSFRGHGDTQYF; CDR3 DNA: TGTGCCAGCAGTTTTCGTGGGCATGGAGATACGCAGTATTTT
V gene: TRBV27; clone size: few; D gene: -; J gene: TRBJ2-7; CDR3 protein: CASFPWQGWPYEQYF; CDR3 DNA: TGTGCCAGCTTCCCTTGGCAGGGATGGCCCTACGAGCAGTACTTC
V gene: TRBV18; clone size: -; D gene: -; J gene: TRBJ2-7; CDR3 protein: CASSPPGQAEQYF; CDR3 DNA: TGTGCCAGCTCACCACCTGGGCAGGCCGAGCAGTACTTC
V gene: TRBV5-1; clone size: -; D gene: -; J gene: TRBJ1-4; CDR3 protein: CASSLDSTGEKLFF; CDR3 DNA: TGCGCCAGCAGCTTGGACTCTACGGGAGAAAAACTGTTTTTT
V gene: TRBV5-5; clone size: -; D gene: -; J gene: TRBJ2-7; CDR3 protein: CASSGRGQASEQYF; CDR3 DNA: TGTGCCAGCAGCGGGAGGGGACAGGCAAGCGAGCAGTACTTC
V gene: TRBV14; clone size: -; D gene: -; J gene: TRBJ1-4; CDR3 protein: CASSRTRGTNEKLFF; CDR3 DNA: TGTGCCAGCAGCCGAACAAGGGGTACTAATGAAAAACTGTTTTTT
V gene: TRBV21-1; clone size: -; D gene: -; J gene: TRBJ2-7; CDR3 protein: CASSETRWYF; CDR3 DNA: TGTGCCAGCAGCGAGACTCGGTGGTACTTC
V gene: TRBV29-1; clone size: -; D gene: -; J gene: TRBJ1-5; CDR3 protein: CSVEQGLDQPQHF; CDR3 DNA: TGCAGCGTGGAACAGGGTTTGGATCAGCCCCAGCATTTT
V gene: TRBV11-3; clone size: -; D gene: -; J gene: TRBJ2-1; CDR3 protein: CASSSSGTNNEQFF; CDR3 DNA: TGTGCCAGCAGCTCCTCGGGAACAAACAATGAGCAGTTCTTC
V gene: TRBV29-1; clone size: -; D gene: TRBD1; J gene: TRBJ2-1; CDR3 protein: CSGDRVYNEQFF; CDR3 DNA: TGCAGCGGGGACAGAGTCTACAATGAGCAGTTCTTC
V gene: TRBV9; clone size: -; D gene: -; J gene: TRBJ2-7; CDR3 protein: CASSVQGGYEQYF; CDR3 DNA: TGTGCCAGCAGCGTACAGGGAGGCTACGAGCAGTACTTC
V gene: TRBV25-1; clone size: -; D gene: -; J gene: TRBJ2-5; CDR3 protein: CASGSPGTQYF; CDR3 DNA: TGTGCCAGCGGGAGCCCCGGGACCCAGTACTTC
V gene: TRBV9; clone size: -; D gene: TRBD2; J gene: TRBJ2-3; CDR3 protein: CASSQGLAGVRSADTQYF; CDR3 DNA: TGTGCCAGCAGTCAAGGACTAGCGGGAGTTCGGTCCGCAGATACGCAGTATTTT
V gene: TRBV7-8; clone size: -; D gene: TRBD1; J gene: TRBJ1-2; CDR3 protein: CASSGRTGGDLGYTF; CDR3 DNA: TGTGCCAGCAGCGGACGGACAGGGGGCGACCTTGGCTACACCTTC
V gene: TRBV6-2/TRBV6-3; clone size: -; D gene: -; J gene: TRBJ2-7; CDR3 protein: CASSYSGPEQYF; CDR3 DNA: TGTGCCAGCAGTTACTCTGGGCCAGAGCAGTACTTC
V gene: TRBV19; clone size: -; D gene: TRBD1; J gene: TRBJ1-4; CDR3 protein: CASSGTGLASNEKLFF; CDR3 DNA: TGTGCCAGTAGTGGGACAGGGTTGGCTTCTAATGAAAAATTGTTTTTT
V gene: TRBV6-5; clone size: -; D gene: -; J gene: TRBJ2-1; CDR3 protein: CASRRAGPSYNEQFF; CDR3 DNA: TGTGCCAGCAGACGAGCGGGCCCTTCCTACAATGAGCAGTTCTTC
V gene: TRBV18; clone size: -; D gene: -; J gene: TRBJ1-6; CDR3 protein: CASSPPAGEPLHF; CDR3 DNA: TGTGCCAGCTCACCACCGGCAGGGGAGCCCCTCCACTTT
V gene: TRBV6-5; clone size: -; D gene: -; J gene: TRBJ1-5; CDR3 protein: CASRNRVPSNQPQHF; CDR3 DNA: TGTGCCAGCAGGAACAGGGTCCCTAGCAATCAGCCCCAGCATTTT
V gene: TRBV7-8; clone size: -; D gene: TRBD2; J gene: TRBJ2-1; CDR3 protein: CASSLVGLAGYFPDYNEQFF; CDR3 DNA: TGTGCCAGCAGCTTAGTTGGGCTAGCGGGTTATTTCCCGGACTACAATGAGCAGTTCTTC
V gene: TRBV11-2; clone size: -; D gene: TRBD1; J gene: TRBJ2-7; CDR3 protein: CASSLVTGSSYEQYF; CDR3 DNA: TGTGCCAGCAGCTTAGTGACAGGGAGCTCCTACGAGCAGTACTTC
V gene: TRBV2; clone size: -; D gene: TRBD1; J gene: TRBJ2-3; CDR3 protein: CASSEPEQGSTDTQYF; CDR3 DNA: TGTGCCAGCAGTGAACCAGAACAGGGGAGCACAGATACGCAGTATTTT
V gene: TRBV19; clone size: -; D gene: -; J gene: TRBJ2-1; CDR3 protein: CASRLDSTYNEQFF; CDR3 DNA: TGTGCCAGTAGATTGGACAGCACCTACAATGAGCAGTTCTTC
V gene: TRBV6-5; clone size: -; D gene: TRBD1; J gene: TRBJ1-2; CDR3 protein: CASSYSGQGLYGYTF; CDR3 DNA: TGTGCCAGCAGTTACTCGGGACAGGGTTTATATGGCTACACCTTC
V gene: TRBV7-3; clone size: once; D gene: TRBD2; J gene: TRBJ2-3; CDR3 protein: CASSYSGATDTQYF; CDR3 DNA: TGTGCCAGCAGCTACAGCGGGGCCACAGATACGCAGTATTTT
V gene: TRBV27; clone size: -; D gene: TRBD1; J gene: TRBJ1-4; CDR3 protein: CASSSNPSTGREKLFF; CDR3 DNA: TGTGCCAGCAGTTCCAACCCCTCGACAGGGCGTGAAAAACTGTTTTTT
V gene: TRBV6-5; clone size: -; D gene: -; J gene: TRBJ1-1; CDR3 protein: CASEAGGRAVTEAFF; CDR3 DNA: TGTGCCAGCGAGGCCGGGGGGCGAGCGGTCACTGAAGCTTTCTTT
V gene: TRBV18; clone size: -; D gene: -; J gene: TRBJ1-2; CDR3 protein: CASSPRQIDGYTF; CDR3 DNA: TGTGCCAGCTCACCACGACAGATTGATGGCTACACCTTC
V gene: TRBV5-1; clone size: once; D gene: -; J gene: TRBJ1-5; CDR3 protein: CASSLGQSRNQPQHF; CDR3 DNA: TGCGCCAGCAGCTTGGGACAGTCCCGCAATCAGCCCCAGCATTTT
V gene: TRBV6-2/TRBV6-3; clone size: -; D gene: TRBD2; J gene: TRBJ2-5; CDR3 protein: CASSQWGGLETQYF; CDR3 DNA: TGTGCCAGCAGCCAATGGGGAGGGTTGGAGACCCAGTACTTC
V gene: TRBV9; clone size: -; D gene: -; J gene: TRBJ1-2; CDR3 protein: CASSVGTLNDYGYTF; CDR3 DNA: TGTGCCAGCAGCGTCGGGACACTTAATGACTATGGCTACACCTTC
V gene: TRBV19; clone size: -; D gene: TRBD2; J gene: TRBJ2-1; CDR3 protein: CASSIPASGRAYNEQFF; CDR3 DNA: TGTGCCAGTAGTATACCAGCTAGCGGGAGGGCATACAATGAGCAGTTCTTC
V gene: TRBV30; clone size: -; D gene: -; J gene: TRBJ2-3; CDR3 protein: CAWSVRTGFEYF; CDR3 DNA: TGTGCCTGGAGTGTACGAACAGGGTTTGAGTATTTT
V gene: TRBV11-2; clone size: -; D gene: TRBD1; J gene: TRBJ2-3; CDR3 protein: CASSLGTGTGFSTDTQYF; CDR3 DNA: TGTGCCAGCAGCTTAGGAACCGGGACAGGGTTTAGCACAGATACGCAGTATTTT
V gene: TRBV13; clone size: -; D gene: -; J gene: TRBJ2-5; CDR3 protein: CASSLRGYQETQYF; CDR3 DNA: TGTGCCAGCAGCTTACGAGGGTACCAAGAGACCCAGTACTTC
V gene: TRBV6-2/TRBV6-3; clone size: -; D gene: -; J gene: TRBJ1-1; CDR3 protein: CASSYWEVQGGNTEAFF; CDR3 DNA: TGTGCCAGCAGTTATTGGGAAGTTCAGGGTGGGAACACTGAAGCTTTCTTT
V gene: TRBV15; clone size: -; D gene: TRBD1; J gene: TRBJ2-7; CDR3 protein: CATSRDKQGYEQYF; CDR3 DNA: TGTGCCACCAGCAGAGATAAACAGGGGTACGAGCAGTACTTC
V gene: TRBV2; clone size: -; D gene: TRBD2; J gene: TRBJ2-3; CDR3 protein: CASRRAGGPRTQYF; CDR3 DNA: TGTGCCAGCAGACGAGCGGGAGGGCCTCGTACGCAGTATTTT
V gene: TRBV19; clone size: -; D gene: -; J gene: TRBJ1-5; CDR3 protein: CASSTNSNQPQHF; CDR3 DNA: TGTGCCAGTAGTACAAATAGCAATCAGCCCCAGCATTTT
V gene: TRBV9; clone size: -; D gene: TRBD2; J gene: TRBJ2-1; CDR3 protein: CASSALAGGLGEQFF; CDR3 DNA: TGTGCCAGCAGCGCCTTAGCGGGGGGGCTAGGTGAGCAGTTCTTC
V gene: TRBV10-3; clone size: -; D gene: -; J gene: TRBJ2-1; CDR3 protein: CATNRDSTNEQFF; CDR3 DNA: TGTGCCACCAACCGGGACTCAACTAATGAGCAGTTCTTC
V gene: TRBV30; clone size: -; D gene: -; J gene: TRBJ2-2; CDR3 protein: CAWSVYPGELFF; CDR3 DNA: TGTGCCTGGAGTGTATATCCCGGGGAGCTGTTTTTT
V gene: TRBV3-1/TRBV3-2; clone size: -; D gene: -; J gene: TRBJ2-7; CDR3 protein: CASSKIQGYEQYF; CDR3 DNA: TGTGCCAGCAGCAAAATACAGGGTTACGAGCAGTACTTC
V gene: TRBV5-1; clone size: -; D gene: -; J gene: TRBJ2-1; CDR3 protein: CASSLDRGGKYYNEQFF; CDR3 DNA: TGCGCCAGCAGCTTGGATCGAGGCGGGAAGTACTACAATGAGCAGTTCTTC
V gene: TRBV5-4; clone size: -; D gene: TRBD2; J gene: TRBJ2-5; CDR3 protein: CASSPGGGSGQETQYF; CDR3 DNA: TGTGCCAGCAGCCCGGGGGGGGGTAGCGGGCAAGAGACCCAGTACTTC
V gene: TRBV24-1; clone size: few; D gene: -; J gene: TRBJ2-1; CDR3 protein: CATSLADRDSNEQFF; CDR3 DNA: TGTGCCACCAGTCTCGCTGACAGGGACTCCAATGAGCAGTTCTTC
V gene: TRBV7-8; clone size: -; D gene: -; J gene: TRBJ1-3; CDR3 protein: CASSRSEAESRNTIYF; CDR3 DNA: TGTGCCAGCAGCCGCAGTGAGGCCGAGTCTAGAAACACCATATATTTT
V gene: TRBV9; clone size: once; D gene: TRBD1; J gene: TRBJ2-2; CDR3 protein: CASSVIGTGGTGELFF; CDR3 DNA: TGTGCCAGCAGCGTCATAGGGACAGGGGGAACCGGGGAGCTGTTTTTT
V gene: TRBV6-6; clone size: -; D gene: -; J gene: TRBJ1-1; CDR3 protein: CASSYPPGGRPEAFF; CDR3 DNA: TGTGCCAGCAGTTACCCTCCGGGAGGAAGACCTGAAGCTTTCTTT
V gene: TRBV25-1; clone size: -; D gene: -; J gene: TRBJ2-5; CDR3 protein: CASSEYSLQETQYF; CDR3 DNA: TGTGCCAGCAGTGAATACTCCCTCCAAGAGACCCAGTACTTC
V gene: TRBV5-1; clone size: -; D gene: -; J gene: TRBJ1-1; CDR3 protein: CASSLTGTDNTEAFF; CDR3 DNA: TGCGCCAGCAGCTTGACAGGGACGGATAACACTGAAGCTTTCTTT
V gene: TRBV30; clone size: -; D gene: TRBD2; J gene: TRBJ2-2; CDR3 protein: CAWSGLAGGGTGELFF; CDR3 DNA: TGTGCCTGGAGTGGACTAGCGGGAGGAGGCACCGGGGAGCTGTTTTTT